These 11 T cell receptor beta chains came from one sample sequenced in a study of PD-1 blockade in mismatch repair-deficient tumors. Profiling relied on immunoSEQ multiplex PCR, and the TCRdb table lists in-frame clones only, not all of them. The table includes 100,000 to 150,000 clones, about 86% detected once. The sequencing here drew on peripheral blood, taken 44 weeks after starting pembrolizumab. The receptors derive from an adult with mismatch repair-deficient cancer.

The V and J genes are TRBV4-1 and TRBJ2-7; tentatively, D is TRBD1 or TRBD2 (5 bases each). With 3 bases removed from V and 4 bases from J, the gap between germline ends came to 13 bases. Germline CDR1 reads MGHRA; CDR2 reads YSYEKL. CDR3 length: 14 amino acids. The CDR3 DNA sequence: TGCGCCAGCAGCCAGACGGGACGGAATTACGAGCAGTACTTC. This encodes CASSQTGRNYEQYF.

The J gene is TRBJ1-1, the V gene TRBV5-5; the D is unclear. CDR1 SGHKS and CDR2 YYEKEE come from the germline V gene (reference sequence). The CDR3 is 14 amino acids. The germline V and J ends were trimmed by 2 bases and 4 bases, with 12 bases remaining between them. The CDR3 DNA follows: TGTGCCAGCAGCTTAGCACAGACGAGCACTGAAGCTTTCTTT. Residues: CASSLAQTSTEAFF.

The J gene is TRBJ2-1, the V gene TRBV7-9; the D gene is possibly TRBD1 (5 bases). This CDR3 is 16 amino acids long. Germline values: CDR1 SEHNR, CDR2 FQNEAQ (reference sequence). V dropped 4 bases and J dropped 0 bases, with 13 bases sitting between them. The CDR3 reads CASSWRQSVSYNEQFF. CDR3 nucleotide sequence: TGTGCCAGCAGCTGGAGACAGTCCGTCTCCTACAATGAGCAGTTCTTC.

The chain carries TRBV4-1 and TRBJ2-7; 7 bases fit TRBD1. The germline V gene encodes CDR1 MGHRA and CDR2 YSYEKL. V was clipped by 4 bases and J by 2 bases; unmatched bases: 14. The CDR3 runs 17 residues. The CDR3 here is CASSPPPGQVKTYEQYF. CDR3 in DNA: TGCGCCAGCAGCCCGCCGCCCGGACAGGTTAAGACCTACGAGCAGTACTTC.

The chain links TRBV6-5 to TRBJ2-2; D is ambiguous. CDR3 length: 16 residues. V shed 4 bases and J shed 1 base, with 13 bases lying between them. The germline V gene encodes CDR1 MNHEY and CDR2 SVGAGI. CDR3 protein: CASSWANGRNTGELFF. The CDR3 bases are TGTGCCAGCAGTTGGGCCAATGGACGGAACACCGGGGAGCTGTTTTTT.

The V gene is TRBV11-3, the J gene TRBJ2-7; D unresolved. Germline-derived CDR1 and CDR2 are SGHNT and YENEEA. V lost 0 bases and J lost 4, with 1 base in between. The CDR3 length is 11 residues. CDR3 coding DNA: TGTGCCAGCAGCTTAGAATACGAGCAGTACTTC. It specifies CASSLEYEQYF.

CDR3 protein: CSAGTRYEQYF. In DNA, the CDR3 is TGCAGCGCCGGGACACGCTACGAGCAGTACTTC. The chain joins TRBV29-1 to TRBJ2-7, with a possible D match to TRBD1 (6 bases). The germline gives CDR1 SQVTM, CDR2 ANQGSEA. The V end was cut by 7 bases, the J end by 3 bases, with 10 bases between. CDR3 length equals 11 residues.

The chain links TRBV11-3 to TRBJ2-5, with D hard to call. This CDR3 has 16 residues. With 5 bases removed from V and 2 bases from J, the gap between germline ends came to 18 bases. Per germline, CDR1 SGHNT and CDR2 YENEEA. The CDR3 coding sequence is TGTGCCAGCAGCCTAAGACATTTTCTTAGGCAAGAGACCCAGTACTTC. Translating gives CASSLRHFLRQETQYF.

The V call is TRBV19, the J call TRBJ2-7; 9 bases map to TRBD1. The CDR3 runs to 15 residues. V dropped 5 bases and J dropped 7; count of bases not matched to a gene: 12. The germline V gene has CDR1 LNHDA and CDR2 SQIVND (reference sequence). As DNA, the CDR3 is TGTGCCAGTAGTCTCACGGGACAGGGAAGTAGAGAGCAGTACTTC. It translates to CASSLTGQGSREQYF.

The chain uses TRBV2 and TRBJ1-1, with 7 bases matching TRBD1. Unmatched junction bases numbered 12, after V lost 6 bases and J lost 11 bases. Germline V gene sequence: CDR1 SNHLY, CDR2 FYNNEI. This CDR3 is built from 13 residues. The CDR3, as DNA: TGTGCCAGCAGACCGACAGGGAATCCTTTGGCTTTCTTT. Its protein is CASRPTGNPLAFF.

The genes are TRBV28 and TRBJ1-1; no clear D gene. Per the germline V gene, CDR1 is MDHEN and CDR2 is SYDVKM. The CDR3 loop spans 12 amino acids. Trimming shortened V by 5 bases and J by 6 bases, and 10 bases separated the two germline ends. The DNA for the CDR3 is TGTGCCAGCAGTCGGTTCGGCGCTGAAGCTTTCTTT. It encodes CASSRFGAEAFF.